These 30 T cell receptor beta chains were all obtained from the same sample, sequenced in a study of cytomegalovirus exposure and HLA in healthy donors. Sequencing used immunoSEQ multiplex PCR; TCRdb keeps in-frame clones, though not all of them. Among more than 200,000 clones listed, 80% to 95% were seen once. Sequencing input: PBMCs. These receptors all come from a woman in her thirties in good health and CMV-seronegative.

The chain joins TRBV7-9 to TRBJ2-1; 7 nucleotides match TRBD2. V gave up 1 base and J gave up 4 bases; unmatched junction bases: 7. The V gene's germline CDR1 is SEHNR and CDR2 FQNEAQ (reference sequence). This CDR3 spans 16 amino acids. The CDR3 DNA reads as TGTGCCAGCAGCTTAGTCGCTAGCGGCCCTTACAATGAGCAGTTCTTC. It encodes CASSLVASGPYNEQFF.

This chain joins TRBV2 and TRBJ2-1, with TRBD2 matching 11 bases. Germline CDR1 reads SNHLY; CDR2 reads FYNNEI. V lost 10 bases and J lost 7; bases outside the gene matches: 9. This CDR3 contains 14 residues. The CDR3 DNA sequence: TGTGCCACCAAACTAGCGGGAGAGTGGAATGAGCAGTTCTTC. It encodes CATKLAGEWNEQFF.

The genes are TRBV28 and TRBJ1-5; 8 nucleotides match TRBD1. CDR1 is MDHEN and CDR2 is SYDVKM in the germline V gene. CDR3 size: 14 residues. V lost 5 bases and J lost 7; bases outside the gene matches: 7. The CDR3 DNA reads TGTGCCAGCAGTCCCAGACAGGGGACCCAGCCCCAGCATTTT. Translation: CASSPRQGTQPQHF.

The chain couples TRBV6-1 to TRBJ2-5; 10 bases match TRBD2. The CDR3 loop spans 15 amino acids. In germline, CDR1 is MNHNS, CDR2 SASEGT. J was trimmed by 3 bases and V by 7 bases; bases with no gene match: 8. The CDR3 DNA is TGTGCCAGCACCAGGACTAGCGGAGTCAAAGAGACCCAGTACTTC. This gives the protein CASTRTSGVKETQYF.

The genes are TRBV11-2 and TRBJ2-2; perhaps TRBD2 as D (6 bases). V was cut by 3 bases and J by 7 bases, with 15 bases left in between. CDR1 SGHAT and CDR2 FQNNGV come from the germline V gene. The CDR3 contains 15 residues. CDR3 loop: CASSLGGVGIGELFF. The DNA for the CDR3 is TGTGCCAGCAGCTTGGGGGGAGTCGGTATCGGGGAGCTGTTTTTT. The full variable domain, completed using reference TRBV11-2 and TRBJ2-2, is EAGVAQSPRYKIIEKRQSVAFWCNPISGHATLYWYQQILGQGPKLLIQFQNNGVVDDSQLPKDRFSAERLKGVDSTLKIQPAKLEDSAVYLCASSLGGVGIGELFFGEGSRLTVL.

V is TRBV11-1 and J is TRBJ2-7; the match to TRBD2 covers 9 bases. The germline gives CDR1 SGHAT, CDR2 FQDESV (reference sequence). After removal of 2 bases from V and 3 bases from J, the junction contained 8 bases not matched to a gene. The CDR3 totals 16 residues. CDR3 amino acids: CASSLYPGLADYEQYF. CDR3 nucleotide sequence: TGTGCCAGCAGCTTATACCCGGGACTAGCAGACTACGAGCAGTACTTC.

The chain couples TRBV28 to TRBJ2-7, with 7 bases that match TRBD2. This CDR3 is built from 13 residues. J lost 3 bases, V lost 7 bases, and 6 bases had no gene match. CDR1 is MDHEN, CDR2 SYDVKM, per germline. The CDR3 bases are TGTGCCAGCATTGGGGGGGACTACTACGAGCAGTACTTC. It is translated as CASIGGDYYEQYF.

This chain joins TRBV29-1 and TRBJ2-2, with 9 bases aligning to TRBD1. Per the germline V gene, CDR1 is SQVTM and CDR2 is ANQGSEA. The CDR3 runs to 14 residues. Losses at the gene ends were 6 bases for V and 4 bases for J; bases not matched to a gene: 6. This CDR3 reads CSVPTGGITGELFF. CDR3 coding DNA: TGCAGCGTACCGACAGGGGGAATCACCGGGGAGCTGTTTTTT.

This chain connects TRBV7-8 to TRBJ2-5, with D perhaps matching TRBD1 (7 bases). Germline V gene data show CDR1 as SGHVS and CDR2 as FQNEAQ. The CDR3 has 15 residues. The V end was cut by 5 bases, the J end by 5 bases, with 18 bases between. The CDR3 sequence is CASSRGRAGGETQYF. The CDR3, as DNA: TGTGCCAGCAGCCGCGGACGGGCAGGGGGGGAGACCCAGTACTTC.

The CDR3 is CASSPPTGGYTF. The DNA of the CDR3 is TGTGCCAGCAGCCCACCGACAGGGGGCTACACCTTC. The rearrangement joins TRBV5-6 to TRBJ1-2; 7 bases agree with TRBD1. Per the germline V gene, CDR1 is SGHDT and CDR2 is YYEEEE. The CDR3 is made up of 12 amino acids. Trimming at V came to 4 bases and at J to 8 bases, leaving 5 bases not matched to a gene.

The gene calls are TRBV28 and TRBJ2-7; D gene unclear. The CDR3 sequence is 13 residues long. Germline V gives CDR1 MDHEN, CDR2 SYDVKM. Trimming pared 1 base from V and 6 bases from J, leaving 10 bases between. In DNA, the CDR3 is TGTGCCAGCAGTTTATTGTCGCCACCCGAGCAGTACTTC. Its protein product is CASSLLSPPEQYF.

The chain has TRBV6-5 and TRBJ2-1, with D possibly being TRBD1 or TRBD2 (7 bases each). The CDR3 has 13 amino acids. Per the germline V gene, CDR1 is MNHEY and CDR2 is SVGAGI. Trimming removed 5 bases from V and 6 bases from J, with 11 bases in between. In DNA form, the CDR3 reads TGTGCCAGCAGTCAGGGGGGGGGCAATGAGCAGTTCTTC. Translation: CASSQGGGNEQFF.

The chain employs TRBV18 and TRBJ2-7, with TRBD2 identical over 7 bases. The CDR3 runs 15 residues. Germline V lookup: CDR1 KGHSH, CDR2 LQKENI. J was trimmed by 2 bases and V by 3 bases; bases with no gene match: 7. The CDR3 here is CASSPLGRDPYEQYF. The CDR3, as DNA: TGTGCCAGCTCACCTCTGGGGAGGGACCCCTACGAGCAGTACTTC.

This chain connects TRBV7-3 to TRBJ2-3; TRBD2 matches 9 bases. Trimming took 5 bases from V and 4 from J; bases not matched to a gene: 7. Germline loops: CDR1 SGHTA, CDR2 FQGTGA. The CDR3 is 15 amino acids. DNA of the CDR3: TGTGCCAGCAGCCCATCTAGCGGGACGGCAGATACGCAGTATTTT. It translates to CASSPSSGTADTQYF.

This rearrangement joins TRBV28 to TRBJ2-1; TRBD1 aligns across 11 bases. The length of the CDR3 is 16 residues. Germline-derived CDR1 and CDR2 are MDHEN and SYDVKM. Trimming removed 5 bases from V and 6 bases from J; junction bases left unmatched: 9. The CDR3 nucleotides are TGTGCCAGCAGTGCGGACAGGGGGCCGGCCCCCAATGAGCAGTTCTTC. This codes for CASSADRGPAPNEQFF.

This chain uses TRBV11-2 with TRBJ2-3; 11 nucleotides line up with TRBD2. Germline V gene lookup returns CDR1 SGHAT and CDR2 FQNNGV. The J segment lost 4 bases and the V segment lost 1 base, leaving 4 bases of the junction unmatched. CDR3 length equals 16 residues. CDR3 nucleotides: TGTGCCAGCAGCTTAGCACTAGCGGGAGTGGCAGATACGCAGTATTTT. Protein product: CASSLALAGVADTQYF.

V and J are TRBV7-2 and TRBJ2-3; the D call may be TRBD1 or TRBD2 (5 bases each). The germline V gene encodes CDR1 SGHTA and CDR2 FQGNSA. CDR3 length: 15 residues. V was clipped by 1 base and J by 2 bases, with 10 bases between them. The CDR3 DNA reads TGTGCCAGCAGCTTAGTAACGGGACCCACAGATACGCAGTATTTT. Protein: CASSLVTGPTDTQYF.

This chain connects TRBV29-1 to TRBJ2-2, with D perhaps TRBD1 (5 bases). CDR3 size: 16 residues. Trimming stripped 4 bases from V and 5 bases from J, with 20 bases between. The germline V gene has CDR1 SQVTM and CDR2 ANQGSEA. The CDR3 bases are TGCAGCGTTGGGGGCGCGCAGGGCTTTAGAACCGGGGAGCTGTTTTTT. Translated: CSVGGAQGFRTGELFF.

The chain combines TRBV19 with TRBJ2-1; a possible D gene is TRBD2 (5 bases). CDR3 size: 15 residues. Per the germline V gene, CDR1 is LNHDA and CDR2 is SQIVND (reference sequence). Deletions cut 5 bases from V and 4 bases from J, with 15 bases between. The CDR3 protein is CASSSGGRGYNEQFF. The CDR3 coding sequence is TGTGCCAGTAGTTCCGGAGGCCGGGGATACAATGAGCAGTTCTTC.

The chain links TRBV7-3 to TRBJ2-2; 7 nucleotides align to TRBD2. Germline assignment: CDR1 SGHTA and CDR2 FQGTGA. The trim removed 4 bases at V and 2 bases at J, leaving 7 bases unmatched. CDR3 length: 16 residues. The CDR3: CASSSTGTTNTGELFF. The CDR3 nucleotides read TGTGCCAGCAGCTCGACGGGGACTACAAACACCGGGGAGCTGTTTTTT.

The chain joins TRBV4-3 to TRBJ2-3; 9 bases map to TRBD2. V lost 0 bases, J lost 6 bases, and 10 bases stayed unmatched. The germline gives CDR1 LGHNA, CDR2 YSLEER. This CDR3 region has 17 residues. DNA for the CDR3: TGCGCCAGCAGCCAAGAACCTAGCGGGGTTCCCGGGGATACGCAGTATTTT. Its protein product is CASSQEPSGVPGDTQYF.

The chain has TRBV9 and TRBJ2-1, with unresolved D. This CDR3 spans 14 amino acids. Between the trimmed V and J ends, which lost 3 bases and 2 bases, there was a span of 9 bases. Germline assignment: CDR1 SGDLS and CDR2 YYNGEE. The CDR3 here is CASSGNTAYNEQFF. The CDR3 bases are TGTGCCAGCAGCGGAAACACCGCCTACAATGAGCAGTTCTTC.

The V and J genes are TRBV28 and TRBJ2-5, with TRBD1 matching over 7 bases. This CDR3 region has 13 residues. V shed 3 bases and J 4 bases; nucleotides not matched to a gene: 2. CDR1 MDHEN and CDR2 SYDVKM come from the germline V gene. The CDR3: CASSLDRIETQYF. The CDR3 DNA follows: TGTGCCAGCAGTTTGGACAGGATAGAGACCCAGTACTTC.

This rearrangement joins TRBV27 to TRBJ2-1, with D perhaps matching TRBD1 (6 bases). V was cut by 4 bases and J by 2 bases, with 12 bases left in between. The CDR3 extends over 15 amino acids. Germline lookup yields CDR1 MNHEY and CDR2 SMNVEV (reference sequence). CDR3 in amino acids: CASSWSGGPYNEQFF. The CDR3 bases are TGTGCCAGCAGTTGGTCTGGGGGCCCCTACAATGAGCAGTTCTTC.

CDR3 in amino acids: CASSLTTSGANVLTF. The CDR3 DNA follows: TGTGCCAGCAGTTTAACGACCTCTGGGGCCAACGTCCTGACTTTC. The chain employs TRBV28 and TRBJ2-6; no clear D. V lost 2 bases and J lost 0, with 5 bases in between. Per the germline V gene, CDR1 is MDHEN and CDR2 is SYDVKM. There are 15 residues in the CDR3.

The chain couples TRBV6-4 to TRBJ1-2; TRBD1 agrees at 11 bases. Germline CDR1 is MRHNA and CDR2 is SNTAGT. V lost 5 bases, J lost 4 bases, and 3 bases stayed unmatched. CDR3 length: 14 residues. The CDR3 nucleotides are TGTGCCAGCAGTCCGGACAGGGGGCTCTATGGCTACACCTTC. This codes for CASSPDRGLYGYTF.

This clone was seen a handful of times. Sequence at one end of the junction differs from germline and may be a read error. The V gene is TRBV2, the J gene TRBJ2-1, with TRBD2 matching over 7 bases. The CDR3 is 13 amino acids. Germline CDR1 SNHLY, CDR2 FYNNEI. The CDR3 loop reads CSSSGRAGYEQFF. The CDR3 bases are TGTTCCAGCAGTGGGAGGGCTGGTTATGAGCAGTTCTTC. Combining the CDR3 with reference TRBV2 and TRBJ2-1 gives the whole variable domain EPEVTQTPSHQVTQMGQEVILRCVPISNHLYFYWYRQILGQKVEFLVSFYNNEISEKSEIFDDQFSVERPDGSNFTLKIRSTKLEDSAMYFCSSSGRAGYEQFFGPGTRLTVL.

The chain couples TRBV5-1 to TRBJ2-7, with TRBD2 matching 8 bases. V was pared by 1 base and J by 4 bases, with 4 bases of the junction left unmatched. Germline V gives CDR1 SGHRS, CDR2 YFSETQ. The CDR3 is made up of 14 amino acids. The CDR3 loop is CASSLPGRGYEQYF. CDR3 DNA: TGCGCCAGCAGCTTGCCCGGGAGGGGTTACGAGCAGTACTTC.

The V gene is TRBV19, the J gene TRBJ2-1; 9 positions agree with TRBD2. After removal of 5 bases from V and 4 bases from J, the junction contained 9 bases not matched to a gene. The CDR3 covers 16 residues. CDR1 and CDR2 (germline): LNHDA, SQIVND (reference sequence). The CDR3 reads CASSVSGSGRYNEQFF. The CDR3 DNA is TGTGCCAGTAGTGTCTCCGGGAGCGGGAGGTACAATGAGCAGTTCTTC.

The chain is built from TRBV6-4 and TRBJ2-1, with TRBD1 matching over 8 bases. The CDR3 covers 14 residues. Per germline, CDR1 MRHNA and CDR2 SNTAGT. After removal of 3 bases from V and 8 bases from J, the junction contained 6 bases not matched to a gene. Written as DNA, the CDR3 is TGTGCCAGCAGTGAGTCGGGACAGGTCGATGAGCAGTTCTTC. This encodes CASSESGQVDEQFF.